The 32 T cell receptor beta chains in this list originate from one sample, sequenced in a study of T cell repertoires in cytomegalovirus infection. TCRdb reprocessed the reads via MiXCR and lists one record per CDR3 protein. The table records some 680,000 distinct CDR3 sequences, 35% to 45% of them present only once. The specimen sequenced was PBMCs. Receptors originate from a human donor in good health (CMV status not recorded). Some clones in this sample may be carry-over from other donors' samples.

The chain carries TRBV2 and TRBJ1-1; 7 bases are a match to TRBD1. Looked up from germline, CDR1 is SNHLY and CDR2 is FYNNEI. The CDR3 totals 16 residues. The ends lost 4 bases at V and 0 bases at J; junction bases unmatched: 8. CDR3 DNA: TGTGCCAGCAGTGGGGACAGAAGGGTCATGAACACTGAAGCTTTCTTT. Translation: CASSGDRRVMNTEAFF.

A word on this clonotype: The missing conserved phenylalanine or tryptophan at the end of this CDR3 makes a read error likely. The chain employs TRBV28 and TRBJ2-5; D perhaps matches TRBD2 (6 bases). CDR1 is MDHEN, CDR2 SYDVKM, per germline. The V and J ends lost 5 bases and 5 bases respectively, with 24 bases between them. The CDR3 is made up of 17 amino acids. CDR3 bases: TGTGCCAGCAGTCTGACGGCGGGGCAGGGTGTGTGGGAGACCCAGTACCTC. Translated: CASSLTAGQGVWETQYL.

This rearrangement joins TRBV20-1 to TRBJ1-1, with D unresolved. CDR1 is DFQATT and CDR2 is SNEGSKA in the germline V gene (reference sequence). Trimming left V 0 bases short and J 3 bases short, with 11 bases between. The CDR3 loop spans 14 amino acids. The CDR3: CSARDVRGDTEAFF. CDR3 in DNA: TGCAGTGCTAGAGATGTAAGAGGAGACACTGAAGCTTTCTTT.

Concerning this clonotype: A single base separates this from a much larger clone, so it may be a read error. The J gene is TRBJ1-5, the V gene TRBV28; no definite D call. V shed 5 bases and J shed 2 bases, with 13 bases lying between them. The germline gives CDR1 MDHEN, CDR2 SYDVKM. This CDR3 comprises 15 residues. This CDR3 reads CASSISGYGNQPQHF. The CDR3 bases are TGTGCCAGCAGTATCTCGGGGTATGGCAATCAGCCCCAGCATTTT.

This clonotype was seen a handful of times. The chain joins TRBV7-8 to TRBJ1-2, with D possibly being TRBD1 (6 bases). CDR1 SGHVS and CDR2 FQNEAQ come from the germline V gene. V lost 6 bases and J lost 8, with 19 bases in between. The CDR3 covers 14 residues. The chain's CDR3 is CASSYTGPGDGYTF. DNA for the CDR3: TGTGCCAGCAGTTATACTGGACCAGGGGACGGCTACACCTTC.

Regarding this clonotype: The junction differs from germline at one of its ends, possibly a read error. V gene TRBV6-1 combines with J gene TRBJ2-4; TRBD1 is a possible D gene (5 bases). The germline CDR1 and CDR2 sequences are MNHNS and SASEGT. The CDR3 is 15 residues long. The CDR3 loop is CAISEYEGRANIQYF. CDR3 bases: TGTGCCATCAGTGAATATGAAGGCAGGGCAAACATTCAGTACTTC.

The V call is TRBV7-6, the J call TRBJ1-1, with TRBD1 identical over 10 bases. Trimming removed 5 bases from V and 3 bases from J; junction bases left unmatched: 9. The CDR3 extends over 16 amino acids. Germline lookup yields CDR1 SGHVS and CDR2 FNYEAQ. Here the CDR3 reads CASSNRQGAGHTEAFF. The DNA of the CDR3 is TGTGCCAGCAGCAATAGACAGGGGGCGGGGCACACTGAAGCTTTCTTT.

CDR3 coding DNA: TGTGCCAGCAGCTTAGAAACTCCCGCGGAGACCCAGTACTTC. Translating it yields CASSLETPAETQYF. The V call is TRBV11-2, the J call TRBJ2-5; D gene ambiguous. CDR3 length: 14 residues. Germline CDR1 SGHAT, CDR2 FQNNGV. V lost 0 bases and J lost 5, with 10 bases in between.

The chain uses TRBV3-1 and TRBJ2-1; 13 bases are shared with TRBD2. The CDR3 has 21 residues. Germline V gene lookup returns CDR1 LGHDT and CDR2 YNNKEL (reference sequence). Trimming at V came to 0 bases and at J to 4 bases, leaving 15 bases not matched to a gene. CDR3 bases: TGTGCCAGCAGCCAAGAAGAACCGACTTGGACTAGCGGGAGACTATACAATGAGCAGTTCTTC. It encodes CASSQEEPTWTSGRLYNEQFF.

The table lists this clonotype with a count of one. A junction end diverges from the germline sequence, so it may reflect a read error. The chain recombines TRBV12-3 or TRBV12-4 with TRBJ2-3; D is unresolved. There are 15 residues in the CDR3. This chain's CDR3 is CDSSLVPIGTDTQYF. In DNA, the CDR3 is TGTGACAGCAGTTTAGTTCCTATTGGCACAGATACGCAGTATTTT.

The CDR3 DNA is TGTGCCAGCAGTTACACGGACAGTAGGGGCTACACCTTC. Translating gives CASSYTDSRGYTF. The chain is built from TRBV6-2 or TRBV6-3 and TRBJ1-2, with D perhaps matching TRBD1 (6 bases). V lost 2 bases, J lost 8 bases, and 12 bases lay in between. This CDR3 is 13 amino acids long. Germline V gives CDR1 MNHEY, CDR2 SVGEGT.

The J gene is TRBJ1-5, the V gene TRBV6-1; D unclear. The CDR3 is made up of 15 amino acids. Germline CDR1 and CDR2: MNHNS and SASEGT. V lost 3 bases, J lost 6 bases, and 15 bases lay in between. The CDR3 DNA is TGTGCCAGCAGTGAGATCTCGGGGTTCGGTCAGCCCCAGCATTTT. Translation gives CASSEISGFGQPQHF.

V is TRBV24-1 and J is TRBJ2-5; perhaps TRBD2 as D (5 bases). Germline-derived CDR1 and CDR2 are KGHDR and SFDVKD. V gave up 4 bases and J gave up 1 base, with 9 bases separating them. The CDR3 has 14 residues. CDR3: CATSDSLVQETQYF. CDR3 sequence (DNA): TGTGCCACCAGTGACTCACTAGTCCAAGAGACCCAGTACTTC.

The V call is TRBV7-6, the J call TRBJ1-1, with TRBD1 identical over 10 bases. This CDR3 contains 17 residues. CDR1 and CDR2 from the germline V gene are SGHVS and FNYEAQ. V shed 2 bases and J 5 bases; nucleotides not matched to a gene: 11. CDR3 DNA: TGTGCCAGCAGCTTACTGGGACAGGGGAACATTGGGACTGAAGCTTTCTTT. Translated: CASSLLGQGNIGTEAFF.

This clonotype was seen a handful of times. The genes are TRBV28 and TRBJ2-7; TRBD1 might be the D (6 bases). Between the trimmed V and J ends, which lost 3 bases and 4 bases, there was a span of 16 bases. The length of the CDR3 is 15 residues. In germline, CDR1 is MDHEN, CDR2 SYDVKM. The CDR3 DNA is TGTGCCAGCAGTTTGTCCCCTCAGGGGATATACGAGCAGTACTTC. Its protein is CASSLSPQGIYEQYF.

This clonotype turned up a few times. This sequence joins TRBV12-3 or TRBV12-4 and TRBJ1-1, with D maybe TRBD1 (5 bases). V lost 3 bases and J 3 bases, leaving 8 bases between the germline ends. The length of the CDR3 is 13 residues. In DNA, the CDR3 is TGTGCCAGCAGTTTCGCAGGGTACACTGAAGCTTTCTTT. It encodes CASSFAGYTEAFF.

This clonotype was detected only a few times. The rearrangement links TRBV28 to TRBJ2-2, with unresolved D. Germline lookup yields CDR1 MDHEN and CDR2 SYDVKM. This CDR3 region has 15 residues. V gave up 7 bases and J gave up 4 bases, with 16 bases separating them. CDR3 loop: CASTRRKVATGELFF. The CDR3 DNA follows: TGTGCCAGCACACGGCGGAAGGTTGCCACCGGGGAGCTGTTTTTT.

There are a few counts of this clonotype. The chain combines TRBV7-9 with TRBJ2-7; D not certain. The CDR3 contains 13 residues. CDR1 SEHNR and CDR2 FQNEAQ come from the germline V gene (reference sequence). V was clipped by 3 bases and J by 3 bases, with 9 bases between them. Here the CDR3 reads CASSFSIDYEQYF. CDR3 in DNA: TGTGCCAGCAGCTTCAGTATAGACTACGAGCAGTACTTC.

The rearrangement joins TRBV12-3 or TRBV12-4 to TRBJ2-1; D unresolved. Trimming cost V 3 bases and J 10 bases, with 13 bases left between them. This CDR3 is built from 13 residues. CDR3 nucleotide sequence: TGTGCCAGCAGTTTTAACCTCGGTCTAGAGCAGTTCTTC. As protein: CASSFNLGLEQFF.

The chain recombines TRBV6-5 with TRBJ2-1; tentatively, D is TRBD2 (6 bases). Trimming cost V 5 bases and J 4 bases, with 18 bases left between them. Germline V gene data show CDR1 as MNHEY and CDR2 as SVGAGI. The CDR3 covers 16 residues. The CDR3 loop is CASSGASARRYNEQFF. The CDR3 region has the DNA TGTGCCAGCAGTGGGGCTAGCGCCCGAAGATACAATGAGCAGTTCTTC.

This sequence joins TRBV12-3 or TRBV12-4 and TRBJ1-2, with 7 bases that match TRBD1. Losses at the gene ends were 6 bases for V and 3 bases for J; bases not matched to a gene: 7. The CDR3 covers 14 residues. Written as DNA, the CDR3 is TGTGCCAGCAGACAGACAGGGAAGCACTATGGCTACACCTTC. Its translation is CASRQTGKHYGYTF.

With regard to this clonotype: This likely comes from a read error, as the CDR3 has no conserved phenylalanine or tryptophan at its end. The chain uses TRBV28 and TRBJ2-1; weak D call: TRBD2 (6 bases). The germline V gene has CDR1 MDHEN and CDR2 SYDVKM. The CDR3 loop spans 15 amino acids. The CDR3 here is CTISSHGSPYNEQFL. CDR3 in DNA: TGTACCATCAGTTCACACGGGAGTCCCTACAATGAGCAGTTCTTA.

This clonotype was counted a few times. The chain has TRBV24-1 and TRBJ1-1; weak D call: TRBD1 (5 bases). This CDR3 is 12 amino acids long. Between the trimmed V and J ends, which lost 5 bases and 7 bases, there was a span of 10 bases. CDR1 KGHDR and CDR2 SFDVKD come from the germline V gene. In nucleotides, the CDR3 is TGTGCCACCAGTGCGGGGGTTGGTGAAGCTTTCTTT. Translating it yields CATSAGVGEAFF.

This clonotype was observed a single time. The chain couples TRBV5-1 to TRBJ1-2; weak D call: TRBD1 (5 bases). V lost 6 bases, J lost 8 bases, and 23 bases lay in between. The CDR3 has 15 residues. Germline V CDR1 and CDR2: SGHRS, YFSETQ. The CDR3 loop reads CASITGTALGDGYTF. Written as DNA, the CDR3 is TGCGCCAGCATCACGGGGACCGCCCTCGGAGACGGCTACACCTTC.

This clonotype was counted a few times. The chain combines TRBV12-3 or TRBV12-4 with TRBJ1-5; weak D call: TRBD1 (6 bases). Trimming shortened V by 3 bases and J by 3 bases, and 15 bases separated the two germline ends. The CDR3 loop spans 16 amino acids. CDR3: CASSFTGTKTNQPQHF. DNA for the CDR3: TGTGCCAGCAGTTTTACCGGGACAAAAACCAATCAGCCCCAGCATTTT.

The chain uses TRBV19 and TRBJ2-7, with D possibly matching TRBD2 (5 bases). V was shortened by 4 bases and J by 0 bases, with 10 bases between the two germline ends. The CDR3 has 14 residues. In germline, CDR1 is LNHDA, CDR2 SQIVND (reference sequence). CDR3 sequence: CASSTRTDSYEQYF. CDR3 bases: TGTGCCAGTAGTACCCGGACTGACTCCTACGAGCAGTACTTC. The full variable domain, in which reference TRBV19 and TRBJ2-7 provide the parts outside the CDR3, is DGGITQSPKYLFRKEGQNVTLSCEQNLNHDAMYWYRQDPGQGLRLIYYSQIVNDFQKGDIAEGYSVSREKKESFPLTVTSAQKNPTAFYLCASSTRTDSYEQYFGPGTRLTVT.

The chain has TRBV29-1 and TRBJ2-7; a possible D gene is TRBD2 (5 bases). CDR3 size: 12 residues. V lost 5 bases, J lost 6 bases, and 14 bases lay in between. Germline values: CDR1 SQVTM, CDR2 ANQGSEA. The CDR3 is CSVRTGSGEQYF. The CDR3, as DNA: TGCAGCGTTAGGACGGGGTCGGGCGAGCAGTACTTC.

The V call is TRBV11-3, the J call TRBJ2-4, with a possible D match to TRBD2 (6 bases). Germline V gives CDR1 SGHNT, CDR2 YENEEA. V lost 1 base to trimming and J lost 8 bases, with 9 bases between them. This CDR3 is built from 13 residues. The CDR3, as DNA: TGTGCCAGCAGCTTAGCTTCGGGGGACATTCAGTACTTC. Its protein product is CASSLASGDIQYF.

The chain couples TRBV28 to TRBJ2-7; no clear D gene. The CDR3 runs 13 residues. In germline, CDR1 is MDHEN, CDR2 SYDVKM. The ends were cut back, 3 bases at V and 0 bases at J, with 6 bases in the middle. In nucleotides, the CDR3 is TGTGCCAGCAGTTTCCTGGTCTCCTACGAGCAGTACTTC. It is translated as CASSFLVSYEQYF.

The V and J genes are TRBV18 and TRBJ2-2; perhaps TRBD2 as D (6 bases). The length of the CDR3 is 17 residues. Trimming left V 2 bases short and J 2 bases short, with 15 bases between. CDR1 is KGHSH and CDR2 is LQKENI in the germline V gene. In DNA, the CDR3 is TGTGCCAGCTCACCAAGACCTCTCGGGACTAACACCGGGGAGCTGTTTTTT. Its protein is CASSPRPLGTNTGELFF.

The gene calls are TRBV7-3 and TRBJ2-1; D may be TRBD2 (7 bases). This CDR3 is 15 amino acids long. Trimming removed 5 bases at V and 0 bases at J, with 11 bases between. CDR1 is SGHTA and CDR2 is FQGTGA in the germline V gene. Written as DNA, the CDR3 is TGTGCCAGCAGCGGGGGGGGGCACTCCTACAATGAGCAGTTCTTC. It translates to CASSGGGHSYNEQFF.

This clonotype was observed a single time. The CDR3 loop is CASSSGGTSGRVSYEQYF. CDR3 in DNA: TGTGCCAGCAGTTCGGGGGGAACTAGCGGGAGGGTGTCCTACGAGCAGTACTTC. The chain links TRBV28 to TRBJ2-7, with 13 nucleotides matching TRBD2. CDR3 length: 18 amino acids. The germline gives CDR1 MDHEN, CDR2 SYDVKM. V trimming: 4 bases; J trimming: 1 base; junction bases outside the gene matches: 10.